What follows are 24 T cell receptor beta chains derived from one specimen sequenced in a study of memory CD4+ T cells and cytomegalovirus serostatus. The sort gate was single viable CD3+CD4+CD8-CD45RO+ cells for memory CD4+ T cells. Sequenced by immunoSEQ multiplex PCR; TCRdb stores in-frame clones only, minus some. The data show 30,000 to 40,000 clones, with around 79% seen just once and approximately 5.3% held by the top ten. Sequencing used memory CD4+ T cells from blood. The receptors originated from an adult in good health and CMV-seropositive.

The chain has TRBV25-1 and TRBJ2-5; TRBD1 matches at 7 bases. Germline-derived CDR1 and CDR2 are MGHDK and SYGVNS. V shed 6 bases and J 0 bases; nucleotides not matched to a gene: 4. The CDR3 runs to 14 residues. The CDR3 region is CASSSRGYQETQYF. CDR3 bases: TGTGCCAGCAGCTCCAGGGGGTACCAAGAGACCCAGTACTTC.

The rearrangement uses TRBV6-1 and TRBJ1-2; a weak D match, TRBD1 (5 bases). The germline V gene has CDR1 MNHNS and CDR2 SASEGT. Between the trimmed V and J ends, which lost 1 base and 3 bases, there was a span of 9 bases. The CDR3 covers 14 residues. The CDR3 nucleotides are TGTGCCAGCAGTGAAGGGGGGGTCGACTATGGCTACACCTTC. Its protein is CASSEGGVDYGYTF.

This clone appeared a single time. V gene TRBV5-4 combines with J gene TRBJ2-6; D call uncertain. Germline loops: CDR1 SGHNT, CDR2 YYREEE (reference sequence). The V end was cut by 0 bases, the J end by 0 bases, with 4 bases between. The CDR3 extends over 15 amino acids. The CDR3 region has the DNA TGTGCCAGCAGCTTGGGGTCCTCTGGGGCCAACGTCCTGACTTTC. This codes for CASSLGSSGANVLTF.

This chain uses TRBV19 with TRBJ1-3; TRBD1 aligns across 8 bases. This CDR3 comprises 17 residues. Germline CDR1 LNHDA, CDR2 SQIVND (reference sequence). V gave up 4 bases and J gave up 0 bases; unmatched junction bases: 8. Written as DNA, the CDR3 is TGTGCCAGTAGTAGGAAGCAGGGGGCCTACTCTGGAAACACCATATATTTT. Amino acid sequence: CASSRKQGAYSGNTIYF. Combining the CDR3 with reference TRBV19 and TRBJ1-3 gives the whole variable domain DGGITQSPKYLFRKEGQNVTLSCEQNLNHDAMYWYRQDPGQGLRLIYYSQIVNDFQKGDIAEGYSVSREKKESFPLTVTSAQKNPTAFYLCASSRKQGAYSGNTIYFGEGSWLTVV.

The chain links TRBV4-3 to TRBJ2-2, with D unresolved. The CDR3 is made up of 17 amino acids. Deletions cut 4 bases from V and 1 base from J, with 16 bases between. Germline loops: CDR1 LGHNA, CDR2 YSLEER. CDR3 region: CASSPSVDRLNTGELFF. The CDR3 bases are TGCGCCAGCAGCCCGTCGGTGGACCGATTGAACACCGGGGAGCTGTTTTTT.

V and J are TRBV7-2 and TRBJ2-7; the match to TRBD1 covers 7 bases. The germline gives CDR1 SGHTA, CDR2 FQGNSA. The V gene end was trimmed by 5 bases and the J gene end by 3 bases; junction bases not matched to a gene: 10. The length of the CDR3 is 15 residues. CDR3 DNA: TGTGCCAGCAGCCGGGACAGCAACCTGTTCTACGAGCAGTACTTC. Its translation is CASSRDSNLFYEQYF.

The chain has TRBV27 and TRBJ1-2; D is unresolved. The V end lost 4 bases, the J end lost 0 bases, and 15 bases lay between the germline ends. The CDR3 is 16 amino acids. In germline, CDR1 is MNHEY, CDR2 SMNVEV (reference sequence). In DNA form, the CDR3 reads TGTGCCAGCAGTTCCCGTAATTTCTACTCTAACTATGGCTACACCTTC. Translation gives CASSSRNFYSNYGYTF.

In DNA, the CDR3 is TGTGCCAGCAGCCCAGACAGGGGGAATGGCTACACCTTC. Translating it yields CASSPDRGNGYTF. The chain joins TRBV7-2 to TRBJ1-2; the match to TRBD1 covers 9 bases. Trimming at V came to 5 bases and at J to 6 bases, leaving 4 bases not matched to a gene. CDR3 length: 13 amino acids. Germline V gene lookup returns CDR1 SGHTA and CDR2 FQGNSA. The full variable domain, rest sourced from reference TRBV7-2 and TRBJ1-2, is GAGVSQSPSNKVTEKGKDVELRCDPISGHTALYWYRQSLGQGLEFLIYFQGNSAPDKSGLPSDRFSAERTGGSVSTLTIQRTQQEDSAVYLCASSPDRGNGYTFGSGTRLTVV.

A few counts support this clone. The chain recombines TRBV5-1 with TRBJ2-1; 8 nucleotides align to TRBD2. Looked up from germline, CDR1 is SGHRS and CDR2 is YFSETQ. The length of the CDR3 is 15 residues. Unmatched junction bases numbered 10, after V lost 2 bases and J lost 9 bases. The chain's CDR3 is CASSFTSGGLTEQFF. The CDR3 DNA is TGCGCCAGCAGCTTTACTAGCGGAGGCCTCACTGAGCAGTTCTTC.

Details on this clone: Other DNA sequences in this specimen translate into the identical CDR3. This chain uses TRBV5-1 with TRBJ2-5; D assignment may be TRBD1 or TRBD2 (6 bases each). The germline gives CDR1 SGHRS, CDR2 YFSETQ. This CDR3 has 16 amino acids. V lost 2 bases to trimming and J lost 2 bases, with 16 bases between them. The chain's CDR3 is CASSLGGRRGQETQYF. The CDR3 bases are TGCGCCAGCAGCTTAGGGGGGCGTAGGGGACAAGAGACCCAGTACTTC.

On this clone: An end of the junction does not agree with germline; a read error may underlie this. The chain couples TRBV5-4 to TRBJ1-1, with D possibly matching TRBD1 (5 bases). CDR3 length: 15 amino acids. Germline CDR1 and CDR2: SGHNT and YYREEE (reference sequence). CDR3 protein: CASSQERGVRTEAFF. The CDR3 nucleotides are TGCGCCAGCAGCCAAGAGAGGGGAGTGAGGACTGAAGCTTTCTTT.

The chain combines TRBV2 with TRBJ2-7; D is tentatively TRBD1 or TRBD2 (5 bases each). CDR3 size: 16 residues. The ends were cut back, 10 bases at V and 0 bases at J, with 22 bases in the middle. Germline assignment: CDR1 SNHLY and CDR2 FYNNEI. The DNA of the CDR3 is TGTGCCACTTCCTCGGGATGGGGACCGTACTCCTACGAGCAGTACTTC. Translation gives CATSSGWGPYSYEQYF.

The rearrangement uses TRBV5-6 and TRBJ2-1; a weak D match, TRBD1 (5 bases). V lost 4 bases and J lost 10, with 12 bases in between. The CDR3 has 12 residues. Germline CDR1 is SGHDT and CDR2 is YYEEEE. The CDR3 spells CASSGNTGEQFF. DNA of the CDR3: TGTGCCAGCAGCGGAAACACAGGCGAGCAGTTCTTC.

The chain couples TRBV29-1 to TRBJ1-5; maybe TRBD1 (6 bases). Per the germline V gene, CDR1 is SQVTM and CDR2 is ANQGSEA. This CDR3 has 13 residues. The V gene lost 8 bases and the J gene lost 10 bases, with 21 bases spanning the gap. The CDR3 reads CSIEEGGAGPQHF. The DNA of the CDR3 is TGCAGCATCGAAGAGGGGGGGGCAGGTCCCCAGCATTTT.

This clone has only a few counts. V and J are TRBV27 and TRBJ1-1; D gene ambiguous. Trimming took 2 bases from V and 2 from J, leaving 6 bases between them. Germline values: CDR1 MNHEY, CDR2 SMNVEV (reference sequence). The CDR3 is made up of 13 amino acids. CDR3 amino acids: CASSLTANTEAFF. The CDR3 DNA follows: TGTGCCAGCAGTTTAACCGCCAACACTGAAGCTTTCTTT.

CDR3 sequence: CASSHRRGGANVLTF. In DNA, the CDR3 is TGTGCCAGCAGCCACCGGAGGGGTGGGGCCAACGTCCTGACTTTC. The chain recombines TRBV7-8 with TRBJ2-6; maybe TRBD2 (6 bases). Between the trimmed V and J ends, which lost 5 bases and 3 bases, there was a span of 11 bases. Germline CDR1 SGHVS, CDR2 FQNEAQ. This CDR3 comprises 15 residues.

The gene calls are TRBV11-2 and TRBJ2-1; TRBD2 matches 11 bases. From germline, CDR1 is SGHAT and CDR2 FQNNGV. Trimming took 5 bases from V and 9 from J; bases not matched to a gene: 6. The CDR3 loop spans 14 amino acids. CDR3 sequence: CASSGSGGAVEQFF. For the CDR3, the DNA is TGTGCCAGCAGCGGTAGCGGGGGGGCCGTTGAGCAGTTCTTC.

This clone showed up just once. The chain employs TRBV6-1 and TRBJ2-7; possibly TRBD1 or TRBD2 for D (5 bases each). The CDR3 is 15 amino acids. Germline V CDR1 and CDR2: MNHNS, SASEGT. Between the trimmed V and J ends, which lost 7 bases and 2 bases, there was a span of 18 bases. The CDR3 DNA is TGTGCCAGCATTCTTAGGGCAGGGACGACCTACGAGCAGTACTTC. Protein product: CASILRAGTTYEQYF.

CDR3 sequence reads: CASSEDGGEYTQYF. CDR3 coding DNA: TGTGCCAGCAGTGAAGACGGGGGGGAATATACGCAGTATTTT. The V gene is TRBV6-1, the J gene TRBJ2-3, with 8 bases matching TRBD2. Per the germline V gene, CDR1 is MNHNS and CDR2 is SASEGT. V lost 1 base, J lost 7 bases, and 4 bases stayed unmatched. The CDR3 spans 14 residues.

This chain links TRBV29-1 with TRBJ2-5, with 16 positions matching TRBD2. The CDR3 consists of 17 residues. After removal of 6 bases from V and 5 bases from J, the junction contained 12 bases not matched to a gene. CDR1 SQVTM and CDR2 ANQGSEA come from the germline V gene. CDR3 amino acids: CSVQRGTSGRVGETQYF. The CDR3 nucleotides are TGCAGCGTCCAGAGAGGGACTAGCGGGAGGGTCGGCGAGACCCAGTACTTC.

The rearrangement joins TRBV5-6 to TRBJ1-5; D is uncertain. The CDR3 covers 13 residues. Deletions cut 4 bases from V and 3 bases from J, with 8 bases between. The germline CDR1 and CDR2 sequences are SGHDT and YYEEEE. The chain's CDR3 is CASSNNPNQPQHF. DNA for the CDR3: TGTGCCAGCAGCAACAACCCCAATCAGCCCCAGCATTTT.

Note on this clone: Mismatch with germline at one junction end may stem from a read error. Other nucleotide sequences in the sample specify the same CDR3. The chain carries TRBV7-9 and TRBJ1-1; no firm D call. Germline-derived CDR1 and CDR2 are SEHNR and FQNEAQ (reference sequence). The length of the CDR3 is 13 residues. Here the CDR3 DNA reads TGTGCCAGCAGTTTAGACATGAACACTGAAGCTTTCTTT. This sequence encodes CASSLDMNTEAFF.

V and J are TRBV7-9 and TRBJ2-5; tentatively, D is TRBD2 (6 bases). Germline CDR1 SEHNR, CDR2 FQNEAQ (reference sequence). Trimming shortened V by 5 bases and J by 1 base, and 11 bases separated the two germline ends. The CDR3 runs 14 residues. CDR3 DNA: TGTGCCAGCAGCCCCCGCGGGGCCCAAGAGACCCAGTACTTC. Translation: CASSPRGAQETQYF.

V usage is TRBV11-3 and J usage is TRBJ2-3, with D perhaps matching TRBD2 (7 bases). The germline V and J ends were trimmed by 0 bases and 1 base, with 17 bases remaining between them. CDR3 length: 18 residues. In germline, CDR1 is SGHNT, CDR2 YENEEA. CDR3 nucleotides: TGTGCCAGCAGCTTAGATATCGGGGGGCAAGAAGGCACAGATACGCAGTATTTT. Encoded protein: CASSLDIGGQEGTDTQYF.